This is a list of T cell receptor beta chains from one sample in a study of T-cell reconstitution after alpha-beta-depleted transplantation in children. TCRdb fed the PCR reads into MiXCR, producing one record per CDR3 protein. The sample shows about 980,000 distinct CDR3 sequences, around 30% of them seen only once. The specimen comprised PBMCs, mostly from graft donor cells, sampled 360 days after TCRalphabeta/CD19-depleted stem cell transplant. These TCRs come from a boy younger than two who had a stem cell transplant for SCID, so the T cells may come from the graft donor. Each CDR3 is given with its conserved first and last residue. The D gene is left open where the match is weak. Not every row has a clone size; where given, it reads once, few, many or a size class.

v_gene: TRBV10-3; abundance: -; d_gene: -; j_gene: TRBJ2-5; CDR3aa: CAISESGGAETQYF; CDR3nt: TGTGCCATCAGTGAGTCAGGCGGGGCGGAGACCCAGTACTTC
v_gene: TRBV6-6; abundance: -; d_gene: -; j_gene: TRBJ2-3; CDR3aa: CASSTQGNTQYF; CDR3nt: TGTGCCAGCAGTACCCAAGGGAATACGCAGTATTTT
v_gene: TRBV4-1; abundance: -; d_gene: -; j_gene: TRBJ2-7; CDR3aa: CASSQGTGLSSYEQYF; CDR3nt: TGCGCCAGCAGCCAAGGTACCGGGCTAAGCTCCTACGAGCAGTACTTC
v_gene: TRBV9; abundance: many; d_gene: -; j_gene: TRBJ2-5; CDR3aa: CASSVSLQETQYF; CDR3nt: TGTGCCAGCAGCGTGTCCCTCCAAGAGACCCAGTACTTC
v_gene: TRBV28; abundance: few; d_gene: -; j_gene: TRBJ2-5; CDR3aa: CASSLTRQRRGTQYF; CDR3nt: TGTGCCAGCAGTTTAACGCGCCAAAGAAGGGGGACCCAGTACTTC
v_gene: TRBV10-3; abundance: few; d_gene: -; j_gene: TRBJ2-7; CDR3aa: CAIMPGDSYEQYF; CDR3nt: TGTGCCATCATGCCGGGGGATTCCTACGAGCAGTACTTC
v_gene: TRBV29-1; abundance: few; d_gene: -; j_gene: TRBJ2-7; CDR3aa: CSVVGTDYEQYF; CDR3nt: TGCAGCGTTGTGGGCACGGACTACGAGCAGTACTTC
v_gene: TRBV20-1; abundance: few; d_gene: TRBD1; j_gene: TRBJ2-7; CDR3aa: CSARDAPGGEDEQYF; CDR3nt: TGCAGTGCTAGAGATGCGCCAGGGGGTGAGGACGAGCAGTACTTC
v_gene: TRBV4-1; abundance: -; d_gene: -; j_gene: TRBJ2-1; CDR3aa: CASSHSRGPEQFF; CDR3nt: TGCGCCAGCAGCCATAGCAGGGGCCCTGAGCAGTTCTTC
v_gene: TRBV12-3/TRBV12-4; abundance: -; d_gene: -; j_gene: TRBJ1-2; CDR3aa: CASRRSDRTGYGYTF; CDR3nt: TGTGCCAGCAGGCGCTCTGACAGGACGGGTTACGGCTACACCTTC
v_gene: TRBV12-3/TRBV12-4; abundance: few; d_gene: -; j_gene: TRBJ2-6; CDR3aa: CASSLKGTYGANVLTF; CDR3nt: TGTGCCAGCAGTTTAAAGGGTACCTACGGGGCCAACGTCCTGACTTTC
v_gene: TRBV7-2; abundance: -; d_gene: -; j_gene: TRBJ1-4; CDR3aa: CASSLSGPTNEKLFF; CDR3nt: TGTGCCAGCAGCTTATCAGGCCCAACTAATGAAAAACTGTTTTTT
v_gene: TRBV5-1; abundance: -; d_gene: -; j_gene: TRBJ2-3; CDR3aa: CASSLEGPTGADTQYF; CDR3nt: TGCGCCAGCAGCTTGGAAGGACCCACCGGGGCAGATACGCAGTATTTT
v_gene: TRBV12-3/TRBV12-4; abundance: few; d_gene: -; j_gene: TRBJ2-7; CDR3aa: CATSRDGTYEQYF; CDR3nt: TGTGCCACCTCGCGAGACGGAACCTACGAGCAGTACTTC
v_gene: TRBV6-2/TRBV6-3; abundance: -; d_gene: TRBD1; j_gene: TRBJ2-7; CDR3aa: CASSYSLDRAYEQYF; CDR3nt: TGTGCCAGCAGTTACTCGTTAGACAGGGCCTACGAGCAGTACTTC
v_gene: TRBV12-3/TRBV12-4; abundance: -; d_gene: -; j_gene: TRBJ2-2; CDR3aa: CASRHRDKNGGELFF; CDR3nt: TGTGCCAGCCGCCACCGGGACAAGAACGGGGGGGAGCTGTTTTTT
v_gene: TRBV20-1; abundance: few; d_gene: -; j_gene: TRBJ2-1; CDR3aa: CSAGRKGQGLSNEQFF; CDR3nt: TGCAGTGCTGGACGAAAGGGGCAGGGGCTTAGCAATGAGCAGTTCTTC
v_gene: TRBV20-1; abundance: -; d_gene: -; j_gene: TRBJ1-1; CDR3aa: CSARGLGGGYTEAFF; CDR3nt: TGCAGTGCTAGAGGTCTGGGGGGTGGGTACACTGAAGCTTTCTTT
v_gene: TRBV29-1; abundance: -; d_gene: TRBD2; j_gene: TRBJ2-7; CDR3aa: CSVERGRLAEGDYEQYF; CDR3nt: TGCAGCGTTGAAAGGGGGAGACTAGCGGAGGGGGACTACGAGCAGTACTTC
v_gene: TRBV15; abundance: -; d_gene: -; j_gene: TRBJ2-1; CDR3aa: CATSRRDSVSYNEQFF; CDR3nt: TGTGCCACCAGCAGGCGCGACAGCGTCTCCTACAATGAGCAGTTCTTC
v_gene: TRBV20-1; abundance: -; d_gene: TRBD2; j_gene: TRBJ2-7; CDR3aa: CSAREWPSGVVQQYF; CDR3nt: TGCAGTGCTAGAGAGTGGCCTAGCGGGGTCGTGCAGCAGTACTTC
v_gene: TRBV5-8; abundance: -; d_gene: -; j_gene: TRBJ2-1; CDR3aa: CASSLRGVDEQFF; CDR3nt: TGTGCCAGCAGCTTGAGGGGGGTCGATGAGCAGTTCTTC
v_gene: TRBV28; abundance: -; d_gene: TRBD2; j_gene: TRBJ2-7; CDR3aa: CASSFPRSGGLLGYEQYF; CDR3nt: TGTGCCAGCAGTTTTCCCCGTAGCGGGGGTCTCCTCGGGTACGAGCAGTACTTC
v_gene: TRBV20-1; abundance: -; d_gene: -; j_gene: TRBJ2-3; CDR3aa: CSARDRVSQPDTQYF; CDR3nt: TGCAGTGCTAGAGATCGGGTTAGCCAGCCAGATACGCAGTATTTT
v_gene: TRBV2; abundance: -; d_gene: -; j_gene: TRBJ2-3; CDR3aa: CASGTFTDTQYF; CDR3nt: TGTGCCAGCGGGACTTTCACAGATACGCAGTATTTT
v_gene: TRBV5-1; abundance: few; d_gene: -; j_gene: TRBJ2-7; CDR3aa: CASSFEGAHSYEQYF; CDR3nt: TGCGCCAGCAGCTTTGAAGGGGCGCATTCCTACGAGCAGTACTTC
v_gene: TRBV6-1; abundance: -; d_gene: TRBD1; j_gene: TRBJ2-3; CDR3aa: CATEDRGRETADTQYF; CDR3nt: TGTGCCACGGAGGACAGGGGGCGCGAGACGGCAGATACGCAGTATTTT
v_gene: TRBV7-2; abundance: -; d_gene: TRBD2; j_gene: TRBJ2-1; CDR3aa: CASSPRGTSGGFNEQFF; CDR3nt: TGTGCCAGCAGCCCAAGAGGGACTAGCGGGGGGTTTAATGAGCAGTTCTTC
v_gene: TRBV2; abundance: -; d_gene: -; j_gene: TRBJ2-3; CDR3aa: CASSEASRDTQYF; CDR3nt: TGTGCCAGCAGTGAAGCCAGCAGGGATACGCAGTATTTT
v_gene: TRBV7-9; abundance: -; d_gene: -; j_gene: TRBJ1-2; CDR3aa: CASSPASGWGGYTF; CDR3nt: TGTGCCAGCAGCCCGGCGAGCGGTTGGGGTGGCTACACCTTC
v_gene: TRBV10-3; abundance: few; d_gene: -; j_gene: TRBJ2-3; CDR3aa: CATRPIGSTDTQYF; CDR3nt: TGTGCCACCCGCCCAATCGGCAGCACAGATACGCAGTATTTT
v_gene: TRBV12-3/TRBV12-4; abundance: -; d_gene: TRBD1; j_gene: TRBJ2-4; CDR3aa: CASSSGQGGKNIQYF; CDR3nt: TGTGCCAGCAGTTCCGGACAGGGAGGCAAAAACATTCAGTACTTC
v_gene: TRBV18; abundance: -; d_gene: TRBD1; j_gene: TRBJ2-1; CDR3aa: CASSPLGQGQYNEQFF; CDR3nt: TGTGCCAGCTCACCACTTGGACAGGGGCAATACAATGAGCAGTTCTTC
v_gene: TRBV19; abundance: few; d_gene: -; j_gene: TRBJ1-5; CDR3aa: CASGYGGLYLNQPQHF; CDR3nt: TGTGCCAGTGGTTATGGGGGGCTGTACCTCAATCAGCCCCAGCATTTT
v_gene: TRBV10-2; abundance: -; d_gene: -; j_gene: TRBJ2-7; CDR3aa: CASSEGRLRYEQYF; CDR3nt: TGCGCCAGCAGTGAGGGACGGCTCCGATACGAGCAGTACTTC
v_gene: TRBV4-1; abundance: -; d_gene: -; j_gene: TRBJ1-3; CDR3aa: CASSPLESSGNTIYF; CDR3nt: TGCGCCAGCAGCCCCCTGGAGAGTTCTGGAAACACCATATATTTT
v_gene: TRBV28; abundance: -; d_gene: TRBD1; j_gene: TRBJ2-2; CDR3aa: CASSDRDRALPRELFF; CDR3nt: TGTGCCAGCAGTGACCGGGACAGGGCCCTGCCGAGGGAGCTGTTTTTT
v_gene: TRBV7-6; abundance: few; d_gene: TRBD2; j_gene: TRBJ2-3; CDR3aa: CASSRGTSGGYTDTQYF; CDR3nt: TGTGCCAGCAGCAGAGGGACTAGCGGGGGTTACACAGATACGCAGTATTTT
v_gene: TRBV19; abundance: few; d_gene: -; j_gene: TRBJ2-3; CDR3aa: CASSPDPRFTDTQYF; CDR3nt: TGTGCCAGTAGTCCGGACCCTCGTTTCACAGATACGCAGTATTTT
v_gene: TRBV7-2; abundance: -; d_gene: -; j_gene: TRBJ2-5; CDR3aa: CASSSIYSSGETQYF; CDR3nt: TGTGCCAGCAGCTCTATCTACTCCTCAGGCGAGACCCAGTACTTC
v_gene: TRBV12-3/TRBV12-4; abundance: -; d_gene: -; j_gene: TRBJ1-1; CDR3aa: CASSSQVEAFF; CDR3nt: TGTGCCAGCAGTTCCCAGGTTGAAGCTTTCTTT
v_gene: TRBV29-1; abundance: -; d_gene: TRBD2; j_gene: TRBJ2-1; CDR3aa: CSAIAGGWDEQFF; CDR3nt: TGCAGCGCCATAGCGGGGGGGTGGGATGAGCAGTTCTTC
v_gene: TRBV4-2; abundance: -; d_gene: TRBD2; j_gene: TRBJ2-1; CDR3aa: CASSQDPGTSKPWPYNEQFF; CDR3nt: TGTGCCAGCAGCCAAGATCCCGGGACTAGCAAGCCTTGGCCCTACAATGAGCAGTTCTTC
v_gene: TRBV7-3; abundance: -; d_gene: TRBD1; j_gene: TRBJ2-2; CDR3aa: CASSPRQGAKGDTGELFF; CDR3nt: TGTGCCAGCAGCCCTAGACAGGGGGCAAAGGGAGACACCGGGGAGCTGTTTTTT
v_gene: TRBV29-1; abundance: -; d_gene: TRBD2; j_gene: TRBJ2-5; CDR3aa: CSVNLPLWRAGEETQYF; CDR3nt: TGCAGCGTCAACCTCCCTCTTTGGCGAGCGGGGGAGGAGACCCAGTACTTC
v_gene: TRBV7-9; abundance: -; d_gene: TRBD1; j_gene: TRBJ2-7; CDR3aa: CASTLGGAGGNEQYF; CDR3nt: TGTGCCAGCACCCTAGGCGGGGCAGGGGGCAACGAGCAGTACTTC
v_gene: TRBV19; abundance: -; d_gene: -; j_gene: TRBJ1-1; CDR3aa: CASSIERRGNTEAFF; CDR3nt: TGTGCCAGTAGTATAGAAAGGAGGGGGAACACTGAAGCTTTCTTT